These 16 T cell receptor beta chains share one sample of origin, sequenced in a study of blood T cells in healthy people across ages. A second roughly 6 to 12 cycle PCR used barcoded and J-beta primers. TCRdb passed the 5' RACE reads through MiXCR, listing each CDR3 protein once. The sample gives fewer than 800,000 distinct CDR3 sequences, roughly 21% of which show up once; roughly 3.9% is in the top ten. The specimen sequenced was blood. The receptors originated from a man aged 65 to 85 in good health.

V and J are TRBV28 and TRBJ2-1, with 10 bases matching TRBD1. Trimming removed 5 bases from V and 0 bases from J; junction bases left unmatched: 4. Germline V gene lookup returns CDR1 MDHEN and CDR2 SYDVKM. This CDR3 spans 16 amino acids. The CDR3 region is CASSTRTGGSYNEQFF. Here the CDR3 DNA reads TGTGCCAGCAGTACCAGGACAGGGGGCTCCTACAATGAGCAGTTCTTC.

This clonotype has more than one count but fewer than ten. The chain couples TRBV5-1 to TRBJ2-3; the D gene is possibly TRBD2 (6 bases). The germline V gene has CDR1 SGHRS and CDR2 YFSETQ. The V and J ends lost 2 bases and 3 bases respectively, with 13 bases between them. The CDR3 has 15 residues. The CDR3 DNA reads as TGCGCCAGCAGCTTTACTAACGGGAGAACAGATACGCAGTATTTT. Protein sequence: CASSFTNGRTDTQYF.

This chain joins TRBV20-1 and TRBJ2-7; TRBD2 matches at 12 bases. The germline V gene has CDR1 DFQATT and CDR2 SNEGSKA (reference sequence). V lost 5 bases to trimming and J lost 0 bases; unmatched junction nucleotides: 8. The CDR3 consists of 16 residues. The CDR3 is CSAPGLAGWDSYEQYF. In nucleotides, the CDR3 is TGCAGTGCTCCCGGACTAGCGGGATGGGACTCCTACGAGCAGTACTTC.

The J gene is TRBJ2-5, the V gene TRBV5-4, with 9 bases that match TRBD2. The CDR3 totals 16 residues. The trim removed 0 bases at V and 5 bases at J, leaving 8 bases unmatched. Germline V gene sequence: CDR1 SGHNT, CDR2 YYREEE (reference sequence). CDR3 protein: CASSLVAGGPLETQYF. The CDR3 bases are TGTGCCAGCAGCTTGGTTGCGGGAGGGCCTTTGGAGACCCAGTACTTC.

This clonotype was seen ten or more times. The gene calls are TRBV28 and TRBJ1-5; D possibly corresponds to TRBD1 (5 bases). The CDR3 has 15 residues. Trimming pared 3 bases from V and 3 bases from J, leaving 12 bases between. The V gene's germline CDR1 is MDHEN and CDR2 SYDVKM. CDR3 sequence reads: CASSFRGVTNQPQHF. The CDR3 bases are TGTGCCAGCAGTTTCCGGGGGGTGACCAATCAGCCCCAGCATTTT.

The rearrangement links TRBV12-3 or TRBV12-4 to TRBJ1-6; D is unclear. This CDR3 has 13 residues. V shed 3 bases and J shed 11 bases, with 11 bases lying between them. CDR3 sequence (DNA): TGTGCCAGCAGTTTTGGGGAGGGAGCACCCCTCCACTTT. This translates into CASSFGEGAPLHF.

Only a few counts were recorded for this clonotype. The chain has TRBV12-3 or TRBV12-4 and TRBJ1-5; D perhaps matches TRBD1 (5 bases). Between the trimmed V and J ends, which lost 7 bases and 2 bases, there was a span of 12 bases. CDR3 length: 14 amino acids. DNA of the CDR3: TGTGCCAGCACCCCAGGGTTCCGCAATCAGCCCCAGCATTTT. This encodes CASTPGFRNQPQHF.

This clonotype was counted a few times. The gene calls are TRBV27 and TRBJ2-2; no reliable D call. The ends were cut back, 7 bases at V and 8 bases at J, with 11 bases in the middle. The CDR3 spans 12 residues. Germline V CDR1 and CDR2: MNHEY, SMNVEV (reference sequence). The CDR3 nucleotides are TGTGCCAGCAATTCCTGGGGAGGGGAGCTGTTTTTT. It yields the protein CASNSWGGELFF.

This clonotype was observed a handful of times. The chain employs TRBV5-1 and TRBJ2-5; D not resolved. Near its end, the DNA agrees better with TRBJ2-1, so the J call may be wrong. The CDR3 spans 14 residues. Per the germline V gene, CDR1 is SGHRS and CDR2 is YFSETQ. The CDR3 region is CASSLLGQHNEQFF. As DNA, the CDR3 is TGCGCCAGCAGCTTGCTTGGGCAGCACAATGAGCAGTTCTTC.

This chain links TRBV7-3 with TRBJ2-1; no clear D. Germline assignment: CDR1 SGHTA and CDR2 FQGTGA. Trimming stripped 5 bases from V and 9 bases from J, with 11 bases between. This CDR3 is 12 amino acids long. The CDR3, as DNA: TGTGCCAGCAGCCCTGGCTCGGGTGAGCAGTTCTTC. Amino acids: CASSPGSGEQFF.

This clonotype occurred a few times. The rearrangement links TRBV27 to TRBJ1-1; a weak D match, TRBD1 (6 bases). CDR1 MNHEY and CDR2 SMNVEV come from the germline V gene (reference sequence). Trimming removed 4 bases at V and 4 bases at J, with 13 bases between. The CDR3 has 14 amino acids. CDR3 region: CASSSTGFFTEAFF. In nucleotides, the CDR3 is TGTGCCAGCAGTTCCACAGGGTTTTTCACTGAAGCTTTCTTT.

CDR3 in amino acids: CASSPDRALNEQFF. The DNA of the CDR3 is TGTGCCAGCAGCCCGGACAGAGCTCTCAATGAGCAGTTCTTC. The rearrangement joins TRBV7-7 to TRBJ2-1, with D possibly being TRBD1 (6 bases). Between the trimmed V and J ends, which lost 5 bases and 6 bases, there was a span of 14 bases. CDR1 SSHAT and CDR2 FNYEAQ come from the germline V gene (reference sequence). This CDR3 spans 14 amino acids.

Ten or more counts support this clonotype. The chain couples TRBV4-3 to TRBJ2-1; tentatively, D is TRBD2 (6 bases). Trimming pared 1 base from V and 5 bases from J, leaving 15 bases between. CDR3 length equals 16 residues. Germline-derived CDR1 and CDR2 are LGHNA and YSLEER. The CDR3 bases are TGCGCCAGCAGCCAAGTTATTCCGGGAGTAAACAATGAGCAGTTCTTC. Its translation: CASSQVIPGVNNEQFF.

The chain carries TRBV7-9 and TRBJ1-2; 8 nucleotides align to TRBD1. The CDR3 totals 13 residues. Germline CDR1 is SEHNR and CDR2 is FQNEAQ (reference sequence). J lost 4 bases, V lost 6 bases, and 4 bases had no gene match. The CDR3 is CASRHTGGYGYTF. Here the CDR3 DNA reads TGTGCCAGCAGACATACAGGGGGCTATGGCTACACCTTC.

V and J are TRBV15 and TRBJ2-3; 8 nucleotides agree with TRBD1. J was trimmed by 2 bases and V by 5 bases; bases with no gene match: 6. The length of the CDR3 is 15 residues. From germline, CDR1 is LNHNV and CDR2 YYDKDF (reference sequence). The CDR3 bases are TGTGCCACCAGCCTACGGACAGGGAACACAGATACGCAGTATTTT. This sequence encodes CATSLRTGNTDTQYF.

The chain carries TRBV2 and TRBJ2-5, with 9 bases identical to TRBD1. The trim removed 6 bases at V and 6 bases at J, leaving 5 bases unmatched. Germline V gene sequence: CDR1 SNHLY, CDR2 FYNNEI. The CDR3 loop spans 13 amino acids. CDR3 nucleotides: TGTGCCAGCAGGGACAGGGGACCCCAGACCCAGTACTTC. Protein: CASRDRGPQTQYF.